The text below deals with one T cell receptor (beta chain). Using immunoSEQ multiplex PCR, the repertoire was profiled, and TCRdb retains in-frame clones only, with some absent. The sample lists under 110,000 clones, 85% to 95% occurring once. This sample is drawn from a study of siplizumab effects on memory and regulatory T cells. Looked up from germline, CDR1 is LGHNA and CDR2 is YSLEER. V lost 1 base and J 0 bases, leaving 9 bases between the germline ends. CDR3 length: 15 amino acids. The sequenced sample consisted of non-Treg CD4+ T cells sorted from blood. The V and J genes are TRBV4-3 and TRBJ1-1; no clear D. The clonotype was recovered from a human donor in good health. CDR3 DNA sequence: TGCGCCAGCAGCCAAGCGCCAGAAATGAACACTGAAGCTTTCTTT. It yields the protein CASSQAPEMNTEAFF.